This entry lists 7 T cell receptor beta chains sequenced from one sample in a study of spatial heterogeneity in lung cancer (dated by TCRdb to the late 2010s). General study outcomes and caveats: The tumor nonsynonymous mutation count correlated with the number of expanded alpha and beta TCRs within the tumor.

These receptors are not linked to any known antigen. The time point label, read with the paper, signifies: sample taken at primary tumor resection. Library construction relied on 5' RACE. Sequencing took place on a NextSeq 500. TCRdb reanalyzed the raw reads on its own, using fastp at Q25 for trimming and MiXCR for clone calling, and kept in-frame beta chains. Entries that share a CDR3 protein sequence are merged under the most common genes and DNA. Here the sample has some 880 distinct CDR3 sequences; 6.5% to 7.5% occur a single time. In total, the top ten clones hold around 30% of the sample. This sample comprised lung tumor tissue, obtained at surgery. The receptors were gathered from a female donor with early-stage non-small cell lung cancer.

By share, this clonotype ranks as medium-sized. The chain links TRBV12-3 or TRBV12-4 to TRBJ1-6, with unresolved D. Trimming shortened V by 4 bases and J by 0 bases, and 4 bases separated the two germline ends. The CDR3 totals 14 residues. In DNA, the CDR3 is TGTGCCAGCAGTTACGGCTCCTATAATTCACCCCTCCACTTT. Translated: CASSYGSYNSPLHF.

This clonotype is large (0.1 to 1%). Here the CDR3 reads CSVVSPEWGEKLFF. The CDR3 nucleotides read TGCAGCGTTGTCAGCCCGGAGTGGGGGGAAAAACTGTTTTTT. This chain connects TRBV29-1 to TRBJ1-4; TRBD1 might be the D (5 bases). Deletions cut 4 bases from V and 8 bases from J, with 17 bases between. Germline values: CDR1 SQVTM, CDR2 ANQGSEA. The CDR3 runs 14 residues.

This clonotype is labeled as large. The chain has TRBV9 and TRBJ2-7, with a weak D call TRBD2 (6 bases). The CDR3 consists of 15 residues. The ends were cut back, 4 bases at V and 5 bases at J, with 19 bases in the middle. Germline V gives CDR1 SGDLS, CDR2 YYNGEE. This chain's CDR3 is CASSTSSDGGHEQYF. The CDR3 bases are TGTGCCAGCAGCACCAGTAGCGACGGAGGGCACGAGCAGTACTTC.

This clonotype was detected ten times or more. The V gene is TRBV12-3 or TRBV12-4, the J gene TRBJ2-2; D remains ambiguous. The CDR3 is 13 residues long. V lost 2 bases to trimming and J lost 4 bases, with 5 bases between them. In DNA, the CDR3 is TGTGCCAGCAGTTTACACAGCACCGGGGAGCTGTTTTTT. This encodes CASSLHSTGELFF.

Ten or more counts support this clonotype. The chain's CDR3 is CASSRQYGANVLTF. CDR3 bases: TGTGCCAGCAGCCGCCAGTACGGGGCCAACGTCCTGACTTTC. The chain carries TRBV7-2 and TRBJ2-6; D ambiguous. CDR3 length: 14 amino acids. The germline V gene encodes CDR1 SGHTA and CDR2 FQGNSA. V was pared by 5 bases and J by 4 bases, with 9 bases between.

This clonotype is termed medium-sized. The genes are TRBV30 and TRBJ2-3; no reliable D call. V shed 2 bases and J shed 9 bases, with 12 bases lying between them. Germline CDR1 GTSNPN, CDR2 SVGIG (reference sequence). The length of the CDR3 is 12 residues. The CDR3, as DNA: TGTGCCTGGAGTCTGGTCTCCGGGACGCAGTATTTT. Translated, it gives CAWSLVSGTQYF. The full variable domain, its missing parts supplied by reference TRBV30 and TRBJ2-3, is SQTIHQWPATLVQPVGSPLSLECTVEGTSNPNLYWYRQAAGRGLQLLFYSVGIGQISSEVPQNLSASRPQDRQFILSSKKLLLSDSGFYLCAWSLVSGTQYFGPGTRLTVL.

This clonotype is large (0.1 to 1%) in the sample. The chain couples TRBV20-1 to TRBJ2-3; D is unclear. The CDR3 is made up of 11 amino acids. The germline gives CDR1 DFQATT, CDR2 SNEGSKA (reference sequence). V shed 5 bases and J shed 5 bases, with 8 bases lying between them. CDR3 bases: TGCAGTGCTGACCTAGGAGATACGCAGTATTTT. This sequence encodes CSADLGDTQYF.